The clone carrying this TCR beta chain showed up many times. Regions amplified from RNA transcripts were the TCR beta CDR3 regions. First-round RT-PCR of the TCR CDR3 relied on the HTBI primer set. TCRdb recomputed calls from the multiplex PCR reads with MiXCR, one row per CDR3 protein. Counted here are 300,000 to 450,000 distinct CDR3 sequences, around 18% occurring once; the ten biggest clones make up 40%. The sample comes from a study of T cells in Graves' hyperthyroidism and ophthalmopathy. This clonotype was obtained from a young man with Graves' ophthalmopathy. The sample taken for sequencing was blood.

As DNA, the CDR3 is TGTGCCAGCACCTGGGACAGGTCCACGGGTGGCTACACCTTC. Protein sequence: CASTWDRSTGGYTF. V usage is TRBV5-5 and J usage is TRBJ1-2; 8 bases line up with TRBD1. CDR1 and CDR2 from the germline V gene are SGHKS and YYEKEE (reference sequence). Trimming took 6 bases from V and 7 from J; bases not matched to a gene: 11. CDR3 size: 14 residues.